The 24 T cell receptor beta chains reported below all come from one sample, sequenced in a study of CXCR3-negative and CXCR3-positive naive CD8 T cells (dated by TCRdb to the late 2010s). Overall results and qualifications from the work: Compared with CXCR3-negative naive cells, CXCR3-positive naive cells had TRB CDR3s with higher hydrophobicity (lower Kidera factor 4), lower energy, and higher strength and volume indices.

The reads were generated on a NextSeq 550. The Human TCR Profiling Kit (MiLaboratory) was used to prepare UMI-labeled 5' RACE TRB cDNA libraries. TCRdb reprocessed the sequencing reads and holds a single record per CDR3 protein sequence, with no DNA. The sample's table lists a count of roughly 80,000 distinct CDR3 sequences. The ten largest clones represent around 0.62% of the sample. No antigen has been identified for these receptors. The sequenced material came from naive CXCR3+ CD8+ T cells from blood. Read against the paper, the sample's cell subset or site label means: CD45RO-CCR7+CD27+CD95- naive CD8+ T cells expressing CXCR3 (TNR3+). Source of these receptors: a human donor in good health. Some clones in this sample may be carry-over from other donors' samples.

This rearrangement joins TRBV27 to TRBJ2-1; TCRdb's D call of TRBD1 is untestable without DNA. CDR1 is MNHEY, CDR2 SMNVEV, per germline (reference sequence). The CDR3 is made up of 13 amino acids. Here the CDR3 reads CATCSLGCNEQFF.

The chain links TRBV29-1 to TRBJ2-7; the TCRdb call, TRBD2, lacks DNA for checking. Germline values: CDR1 SQVTM, CDR2 ANQGSEA. There are 13 residues in the CDR3. The chain's CDR3 is CSAKTSSNYEQYF.

The chain couples TRBV12-3 or TRBV12-4 to TRBJ2-5; absent DNA, TCRdb's TRBD2 call cannot be checked. The CDR3 is made up of 13 amino acids. The CDR3 loop reads CASTLMGTETQYF.

The chain employs TRBV7-3 and TRBJ2-3; as DNA is missing, the TRBD1 call by TCRdb cannot be tested. This CDR3 has 15 residues. CDR1 and CDR2 (germline): SGHTA, FQGTGA. CDR3 region: CASSSMGGGVDTQYF.

The chain uses TRBV25-1 and TRBJ2-4; TCRdb proposes TRBD2, but this gene call is untestable without DNA. Germline V gives CDR1 MGHDK, CDR2 SYGVNS. This CDR3 comprises 11 residues. This CDR3 is CASSGGDIQYF.

The rearrangement joins TRBV29-1 to TRBJ1-3. Germline CDR1 and CDR2: SQVTM and ANQGSEA. The CDR3 consists of 13 residues. The CDR3 spells CSVEGNSGNTIYF.

V is TRBV14 and J is TRBJ2-3; the D call from TCRdb, TRBD1, cannot be confirmed without DNA. The length of the CDR3 is 17 residues. Per germline, CDR1 SGHDN and CDR2 FVKESK. CDR3 sequence: CASSQGNQGVDTDTQYF.

This rearrangement joins TRBV20-1 to TRBJ2-1; TCRdb gives TRBD2 as the D gene, but with no DNA this cannot be confirmed. The CDR3 has 14 amino acids. Germline V gives CDR1 DFQATT, CDR2 SNEGSKA (reference sequence). Here the CDR3 reads CSAYGTSGYNEQFF.

This chain connects TRBV20-1 to TRBJ2-7; without DNA, the TCRdb call of TRBD1 cannot be checked. There are 13 residues in the CDR3. Germline-derived CDR1 and CDR2 are DFQATT and SNEGSKA (reference sequence). The CDR3: CSAEGGVTYEQYF.

The chain employs TRBV5-1 and TRBJ1-1; the D call of TRBD1 rests on TCRdb alone, since no DNA is present to check it. The CDR3 covers 14 residues. Germline V gene lookup returns CDR1 SGHRS and CDR2 YFSETQ. The CDR3 region is CASSLQGAGTEAFF.

The rearrangement joins TRBV30 to TRBJ2-2; TCRdb indicates TRBD1, and absent DNA this call remains unverified. Per germline, CDR1 GTSNPN and CDR2 SVGIG (reference sequence). CDR3 length: 15 residues. CDR3 in amino acids: CAWRTGTSNTGELFF.

J is TRBJ1-1 and V is TRBV7-3; TCRdb outputs TRBD1, but without DNA this stays unchecked. The CDR3 totals 16 residues. Germline V gene data show CDR1 as SGHTA and CDR2 as FQGTGA. This CDR3 reads CASSTTGVTLNTEAFF.

The V gene is TRBV28, the J gene TRBJ1-2; with no DNA, the TCRdb D assignment of TRBD1 cannot be verified. The germline V gene encodes CDR1 MDHEN and CDR2 SYDVKM. This CDR3 comprises 16 residues. This CDR3 is CASSSTLIQGSEGYTF.

CDR3 loop: CASSHGLAGGPSTDTQYF. The chain combines TRBV4-2 with TRBJ2-3; TCRdb designates TRBD2, a call that cannot be tested without DNA. Germline V gene sequence: CDR1 LGHNA, CDR2 YNFKEQ. This CDR3 has 18 residues.

The rearrangement uses TRBV29-1 and TRBJ2-1; TCRdb selects TRBD1, and the lack of DNA leaves this call unchecked. The germline V gene encodes CDR1 SQVTM and CDR2 ANQGSEA. This CDR3 contains 13 residues. CDR3 protein: CSVAPGQYNEQFF.

The V call is TRBV4-2, the J call TRBJ2-3; the TCRdb D gene call, TRBD2, has no DNA to confirm it. The CDR3 length is 16 residues. From germline, CDR1 is LGHNA and CDR2 YNFKEQ. The CDR3 reads CASSPSGGALSDTQYF.

J is TRBJ2-1 and V is TRBV29-1; TCRdb lists TRBD1, though no DNA is available to test this call. Germline V gene sequence: CDR1 SQVTM, CDR2 ANQGSEA. The CDR3 is 15 amino acids. The CDR3 region is CSVRHSGAPYNEQFF.

This rearrangement joins TRBV5-1 to TRBJ2-2; checking the TCRdb D call of TRBD2 is not possible without DNA. The CDR3 sequence is 16 residues long. Germline V gene lookup returns CDR1 SGHRS and CDR2 YFSETQ. The CDR3 here is CASSFSSGANTGELFF.

The chain employs TRBV29-1 and TRBJ2-1; there is no DNA to check the TCRdb D call of TRBD2. The CDR3 is 13 residues long. Germline CDR1 and CDR2: SQVTM and ANQGSEA. The CDR3 is CSLSGANGNEQFF.

V and J are TRBV28 and TRBJ1-3; TCRdb names TRBD1, which stays unverified in the absence of DNA. This CDR3 is 15 amino acids long. In germline, CDR1 is MDHEN, CDR2 SYDVKM. CDR3 loop: CASSPDQWGRNTIYF.

This chain links TRBV29-1 with TRBJ1-2. In germline, CDR1 is SQVTM, CDR2 ANQGSEA. The CDR3 length is 12 residues. The CDR3 spells CSVGGVGYGYTF.

The V and J genes are TRBV19 and TRBJ2-3; without DNA, the TCRdb call of TRBD2 cannot be checked. Germline V gene sequence: CDR1 LNHDA, CDR2 SQIVND (reference sequence). CDR3 length equals 16 residues. CDR3 sequence reads: CASSSKGLAVTDTQYF.

This chain uses TRBV6-2 or TRBV6-3 with TRBJ1-5; TCRdb lists TRBD1, though no DNA is available to test this call. CDR1 is MNHEY and CDR2 is SVGEGT in the germline V gene. The CDR3 is made up of 14 amino acids. This CDR3 is CASSRDRAFQPQHF.

The rearrangement links TRBV14 to TRBJ1-1. The CDR3 is made up of 13 amino acids. Looked up from germline, CDR1 is SGHDN and CDR2 is FVKESK. The chain's CDR3 is CASSQAGLTEAFF.